The 5 T cell receptor beta chains presented below share a single source sample, sequenced in a study of cytomegalovirus exposure and HLA in healthy donors. The PCR contained 60 Vbeta and 13 Jbeta primers. TCRdb keeps only in-frame clones here, not all; method: immunoSEQ multiplex PCR. This sample has 200,000 to 250,000 clones, with around 89% found just once. Sequenced input: PBMCs. The receptors were gathered from a woman in her late teens or twenties in good health and CMV-seronegative.

This clone was detected only once. This chain uses TRBV30 with TRBJ1-4; 8 bases match TRBD1. The length of the CDR3 is 18 residues. V dropped 3 bases and J dropped 8; count of bases not matched to a gene: 20. Germline CDR1 GTSNPN, CDR2 SVGIG (reference sequence). The CDR3 loop is CAWRELTGTGAQPEKLFF. Written as DNA, the CDR3 is TGTGCCTGGAGGGAGCTAACCGGGACAGGAGCTCAACCAGAAAAACTGTTTTTT.

This rearrangement joins TRBV10-1 to TRBJ2-1; D might be TRBD2 (5 bases). The ends were cut back, 3 bases at V and 0 bases at J, with 9 bases in the middle. The CDR3 is 15 residues long. Germline V CDR1 and CDR2: WNHNN, SYGVQD (reference sequence). The CDR3, as DNA: TGCGCCAGCAGTGACCCGGGGAGCTCCTACAATGAGCAGTTCTTC. This encodes CASSDPGSSYNEQFF.

This sequence joins TRBV5-1 and TRBJ2-1; TRBD2 aligns across 11 bases. The CDR3 consists of 13 residues. Germline V gene lookup returns CDR1 SGHRS and CDR2 YFSETQ. The junction had 3 bases not matched to a gene; V was cut back by 5 bases and J by 8 bases. The CDR3 protein is CASRLAGDYEQFF. The CDR3 DNA is TGCGCCAGCAGACTAGCGGGGGATTATGAGCAGTTCTTC.

The chain uses TRBV29-1 and TRBJ2-1; possibly TRBD2 for D (5 bases). CDR1 and CDR2 (germline): SQVTM, ANQGSEA. The CDR3 totals 14 residues. V was shortened by 5 bases and J by 4 bases, with 15 bases between the two germline ends. CDR3 nucleotides: TGCAGCGTTTCTGAGATTAGCGATTACAATGAGCAGTTCTTC. As protein: CSVSEISDYNEQFF.

This sequence joins TRBV27 and TRBJ2-7; unclear D gene. V was shortened by 3 bases and J by 4 bases, with 10 bases between the two germline ends. CDR3 length: 13 amino acids. Germline CDR1 MNHEY, CDR2 SMNVEV (reference sequence). In DNA, the CDR3 is TGTGCCAGCAGTTTGGGTCAACTATACGAGCAGTACTTC. As protein: CASSLGQLYEQYF.